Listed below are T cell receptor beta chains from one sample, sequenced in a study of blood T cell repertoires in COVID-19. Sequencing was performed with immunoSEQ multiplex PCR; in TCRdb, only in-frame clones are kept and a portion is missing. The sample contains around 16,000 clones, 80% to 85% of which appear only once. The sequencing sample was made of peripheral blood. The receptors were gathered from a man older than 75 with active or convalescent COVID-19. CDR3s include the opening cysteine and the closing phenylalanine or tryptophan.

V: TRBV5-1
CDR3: CASSLGREGYTF

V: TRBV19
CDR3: CASSRQGTDIQYF

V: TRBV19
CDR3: CASMGAGVAKNIQYF

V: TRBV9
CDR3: CASSVGLAGGVGEQFF

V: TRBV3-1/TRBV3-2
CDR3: CASSQGSGGYNEQFF

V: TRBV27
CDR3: CASSWGLAGNEQFF

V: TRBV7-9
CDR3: CASSHGDRATEAFF

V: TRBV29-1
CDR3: CSVQTGIYEQYF

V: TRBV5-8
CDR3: CASSLVRFSGERADTQYF

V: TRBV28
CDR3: CASSSVPTGSDGYTF

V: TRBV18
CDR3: CASSPQGLVDGELFF

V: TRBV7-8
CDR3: CASSPRGASYNEQFF

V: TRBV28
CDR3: CASFSGGHSSSYNSPLHF

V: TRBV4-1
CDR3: CASSLRGFPYNEQFF

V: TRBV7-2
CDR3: CASSLGSLPNTGELFF

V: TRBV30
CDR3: CAWRDRTGNNSPLHF

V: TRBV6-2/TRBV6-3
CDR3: CASSTREDETYEQYF

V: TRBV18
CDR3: CASSDSGVRSYNEQFF

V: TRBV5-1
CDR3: CASSSGTSGDTQYF

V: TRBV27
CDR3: CASSYRERNYGYTF

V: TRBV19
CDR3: CASSDRDRGRDEQFF

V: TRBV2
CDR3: CASSEVLSSQYF

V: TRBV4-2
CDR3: CASSLRTSGGGNTGELFF

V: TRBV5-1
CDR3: CASSGQSNTGELFF

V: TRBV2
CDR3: CASSFKGGNQPQHF

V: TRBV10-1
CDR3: CASSTSGVGTDTQYF

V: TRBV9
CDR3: CASSVLGTSGEETQYF

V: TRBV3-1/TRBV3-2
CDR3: CASSQDSGQPTYEQYF

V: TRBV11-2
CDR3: CASNNLAGGPDTQYF

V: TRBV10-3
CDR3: CATTGGANEKLFF

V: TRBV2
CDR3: CASSEGHGLLEQYF

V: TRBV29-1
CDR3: CSVDPGLAGTQYF

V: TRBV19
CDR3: CASTEQGMGTEAFF

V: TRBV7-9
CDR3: CASSLDQAGGSDTQYF

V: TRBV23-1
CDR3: CASSQWGRRANEQFF

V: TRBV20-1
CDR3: CSASGLAGDYNEQFF

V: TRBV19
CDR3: CASSRDSLNEQFF

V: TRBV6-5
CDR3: CASSKTSGGGTQYF

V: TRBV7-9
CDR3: CASSPAGVNTEAFF

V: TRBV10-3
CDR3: CAISGGLQGPADYGYTF

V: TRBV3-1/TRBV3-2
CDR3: CASSLRVNTEAFF

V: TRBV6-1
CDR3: CASSDRQGITQYF

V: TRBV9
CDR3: CASRPGGYSTDTQYF

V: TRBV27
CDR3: CASSLSLSSYNEQFF

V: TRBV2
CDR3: CASSQTGGMYGNTIYF

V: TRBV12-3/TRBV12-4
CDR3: CASSLSRVGYTF

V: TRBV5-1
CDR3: CASSEGQNYGYTF

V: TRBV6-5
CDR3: CASNQGRDTGELFF